The clone carrying this T cell receptor (beta chain) was recorded once. These data belong to a study of blood T cell repertoires in COVID-19. At the level of the study: Both acute and convalescent COVID-19 samples were obtained from the United States, Italy and Spain. From T cells, B-cell-depleted T cells, or PBMCs came the material, which was cDNA or gDNA.

Original methodology: Estimation of nucleated cell counts relied on the amplification of reference gene primers. TCRdb keeps only in-frame clones here, not all; method: immunoSEQ multiplex PCR. The V and J calls and clone size come from that table; D and trimming were worked out from the DNA. The table records 70,000 to 95,000 clones, 84% of them present only once. This CDR3 has 14 amino acids. J gave up 3 bases and V 0 bases, and 4 bases lay outside the gene matches. In germline, CDR1 is GTSNPN, CDR2 SVGIG (reference sequence). The sample taken for sequencing was peripheral blood. The receptor comes from a woman in her fifties or sixties with acute or convalescent COVID-19. V is TRBV30 and J is TRBJ1-1; 7 bases align to TRBD1. CDR3 amino acids: CAWSVPGTDTEAFF. Here the CDR3 DNA reads TGTGCCTGGAGTGTACCCGGGACAGACACTGAAGCTTTCTTT.